These 13 T cell receptor beta chains share one sample of origin, sequenced in a study of blood T cell repertoires in COVID-19. Assay: immunoSEQ multiplex PCR; the TCRdb copy retains only in-frame clones and omits some. The table lists about 160,000 clones, 80% to 90% of them singletons. Source material: peripheral blood. The receptors come from a woman between 65 and 79 years old with COVID-19, enrolled during active disease.

The chain links TRBV5-4 to TRBJ2-7; weak D call: TRBD1 (5 bases). CDR3 size: 15 residues. Germline lookup yields CDR1 SGHNT and CDR2 YYREEE (reference sequence). V lost 0 bases and J 4 bases, leaving 14 bases between the germline ends. The CDR3 here is CASSLALGPSYEQYF. The DNA of the CDR3 is TGTGCCAGCAGCTTGGCCTTGGGGCCGTCTTACGAGCAGTACTTC.

The rearrangement uses TRBV5-1 and TRBJ2-4; 9 bases are shared with TRBD1. This CDR3 has 16 residues. Germline trimming cut 0 bases from V and 5 bases from J; bases unmatched to any gene: 6. The germline gives CDR1 SGHRS, CDR2 YFSETQ. In DNA form, the CDR3 reads TGCGCCAGCAGCTTGGGACAGGGGGATCTCGAAAACATTCAGTACTTC. Amino acids: CASSLGQGDLENIQYF.

The chain employs TRBV6-1 and TRBJ2-7, with TRBD2 as a possible D gene (7 bases). V was clipped by 2 bases and J by 1 base, with 15 bases between them. The CDR3 loop spans 16 amino acids. CDR1 and CDR2 (germline): MNHNS, SASEGT. CDR3 region: CASSEPPRGLSYEQYF. CDR3 DNA: TGTGCCAGCAGTGAACCCCCGCGGGGGCTATCCTACGAGCAGTACTTC.

The V and J genes are TRBV6-1 and TRBJ1-3; 7 nucleotides align to TRBD1. The CDR3 is made up of 14 amino acids. The germline V gene encodes CDR1 MNHNS and CDR2 SASEGT. With V trimmed by 5 bases and J by 3 bases, 4 bases remained unmatched. The CDR3: CASSRTGNGNTIYF. As DNA, the CDR3 is TGTGCCAGCAGTCGGACAGGCAATGGAAACACCATATATTTT.

The chain has TRBV29-1 and TRBJ1-1, with D perhaps matching TRBD1 (6 bases). CDR3 length: 14 amino acids. Germline CDR1 SQVTM, CDR2 ANQGSEA. Trimming took 4 bases from V and 6 from J, leaving 18 bases between them. In DNA form, the CDR3 reads TGCAGCGTTGGCAGGGGTAGGGGGAGCGCTGAAGCTTTCTTT. Translated, it gives CSVGRGRGSAEAFF. The full variable domain, with the rest looked up from reference TRBV29-1 and TRBJ1-1, is SAVISQKPSRDICQRGTSLTIQCQVDSQVTMMFWYRQQPGQSLTLIATANQGSEATYESGFVIDKFPISRPNLTFSTLTVSNMSPEDSSIYLCSVGRGRGSAEAFFGQGTRLTVV.

This chain links TRBV5-6 with TRBJ1-4; maybe TRBD1 (6 bases). The CDR3 covers 15 residues. V was trimmed by 5 bases and J by 8 bases, leaving 19 bases between them. Germline V gene sequence: CDR1 SGHDT, CDR2 YYEEEE. This chain's CDR3 is CASSLPTGSEEKLFF. The CDR3 nucleotides are TGTGCCAGCAGTTTGCCTACAGGGTCCGAGGAAAAACTGTTTTTT.

For this clone: One end of the junction varies from germline; a read error may be responsible. The rearrangement joins TRBV6-6 to TRBJ2-7, with 10 bases fitting TRBD2. There are 16 residues in the CDR3. The V gene's germline CDR1 is MNHNY and CDR2 SVGAGI (reference sequence). CDR3 amino acids: CAGSYQRTSGVYEQYF. CDR3 coding DNA: TGTGCCGGCAGTTACCAGCGCACTAGCGGGGTCTACGAGCAGTACTTC.

The J gene is TRBJ2-7, the V gene TRBV25-1, with D possibly TRBD2 on 5 matching bases. V was pared by 2 bases and J by 6 bases, with 11 bases between. Germline CDR1 MGHDK, CDR2 SYGVNS. This CDR3 is built from 13 residues. CDR3 nucleotides: TGTGCCAGCAGTGAAAGGATGGGGAGCGAGCAGTACTTC. This codes for CASSERMGSEQYF.

The chain joins TRBV19 to TRBJ2-3; 9 nucleotides match TRBD2. This CDR3 has 16 residues. Germline V gene sequence: CDR1 LNHDA, CDR2 SQIVND (reference sequence). Losses at the gene ends were 9 bases for V and 0 bases for J; bases not matched to a gene: 10. CDR3 sequence (DNA): TGTGCCAGCGCTCTAGGGCTAGCGGGGAGCACAGATACGCAGTATTTT. It is translated as CASALGLAGSTDTQYF.

This rearrangement joins TRBV3-1 (or the pseudogene TRBV3-2) to TRBJ2-1; TRBD2 matches 11 bases. Germline values: CDR1 LGHDT, CDR2 YNNKEL (reference sequence). Trimming removed 0 bases from V and 7 bases from J; junction bases left unmatched: 11. This CDR3 has 18 residues. CDR3 residues: CASSQDSWIAGGRNEQFF. Written as DNA, the CDR3 is TGTGCCAGCAGCCAAGATTCGTGGATAGCGGGGGGGCGGAATGAGCAGTTCTTC.

The V gene is TRBV28, the J gene TRBJ1-2, with 8 bases fitting TRBD1. Germline V gene lookup returns CDR1 MDHEN and CDR2 SYDVKM. Trimming cost V 5 bases and J 6 bases; bases outside gene matches: 8. The CDR3 covers 14 residues. The CDR3 DNA reads as TGTGCCAGCAGTCCACGGGACAGGATCAATGGCTACACCTTC. This translates into CASSPRDRINGYTF.

The rearrangement links TRBV5-1 to TRBJ1-1; 11 bases are shared with TRBD1. The CDR3 extends over 15 amino acids. After removal of 1 base from V and 4 bases from J, the junction contained 3 bases not matched to a gene. Germline V lookup: CDR1 SGHRS, CDR2 YFSETQ. This CDR3 reads CASSLWGQGGTEAFF. The DNA for the CDR3 is TGCGCCAGCAGCTTGTGGGGACAGGGGGGCACTGAAGCTTTCTTT.

The rearrangement uses TRBV11-3 and TRBJ2-2, with TRBD1 matching over 8 bases. Germline CDR1 is SGHNT and CDR2 is YENEEA. CDR3 length: 15 residues. V gave up 6 bases and J gave up 4 bases; unmatched junction bases: 7. The chain's CDR3 is CASSTGQGGTGELFF. As DNA, the CDR3 is TGTGCCAGCAGTACTGGACAGGGTGGCACCGGGGAGCTGTTTTTT. Drawing the rest from reference TRBV11-3 and TRBJ2-2, the complete variable domain is EAGVVQSPRYKIIEKKQPVAFWCNPISGHNTLYWYLQNLGQGPELLIRYENEEAVDDSQLPKDRFSAERLKGVDSTLKIQPAELGDSAVYLCASSTGQGGTGELFFGEGSRLTVL.